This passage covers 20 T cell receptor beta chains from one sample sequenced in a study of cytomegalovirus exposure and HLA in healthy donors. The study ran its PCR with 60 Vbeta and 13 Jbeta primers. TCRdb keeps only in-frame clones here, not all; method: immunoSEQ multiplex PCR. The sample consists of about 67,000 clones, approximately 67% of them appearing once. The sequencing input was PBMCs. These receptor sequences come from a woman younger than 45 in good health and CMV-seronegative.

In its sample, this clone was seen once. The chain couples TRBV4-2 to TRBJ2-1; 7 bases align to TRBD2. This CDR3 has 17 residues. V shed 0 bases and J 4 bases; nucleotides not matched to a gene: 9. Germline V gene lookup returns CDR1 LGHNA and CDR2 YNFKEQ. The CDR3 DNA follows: TGTGCCAGCAGCCAAGATTGGGGGGGGTGGGTGTACAATGAGCAGTTCTTC. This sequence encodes CASSQDWGGWVYNEQFF.

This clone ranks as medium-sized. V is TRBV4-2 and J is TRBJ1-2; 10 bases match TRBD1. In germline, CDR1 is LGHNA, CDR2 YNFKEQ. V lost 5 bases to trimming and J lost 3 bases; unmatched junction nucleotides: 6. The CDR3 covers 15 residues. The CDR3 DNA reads TGTGCCAGCAGCGCTACGACAGGGGGCGACTATGGCTACACCTTC. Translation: CASSATTGGDYGYTF.

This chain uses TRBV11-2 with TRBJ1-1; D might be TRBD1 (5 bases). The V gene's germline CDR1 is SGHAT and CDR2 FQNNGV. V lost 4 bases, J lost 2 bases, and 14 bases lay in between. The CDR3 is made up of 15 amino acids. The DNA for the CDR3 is TGTGCCAGCAGCTGGGGGACTGCTCAAAACACTGAAGCTTTCTTT. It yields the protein CASSWGTAQNTEAFF.

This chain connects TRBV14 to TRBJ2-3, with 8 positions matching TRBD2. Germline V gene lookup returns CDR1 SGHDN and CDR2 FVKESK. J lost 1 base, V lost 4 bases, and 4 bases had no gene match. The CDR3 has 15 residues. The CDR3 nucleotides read TGTGCCAGCAGCCGCGAAGCGGGGGGCACAGATACGCAGTATTTT. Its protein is CASSREAGGTDTQYF.

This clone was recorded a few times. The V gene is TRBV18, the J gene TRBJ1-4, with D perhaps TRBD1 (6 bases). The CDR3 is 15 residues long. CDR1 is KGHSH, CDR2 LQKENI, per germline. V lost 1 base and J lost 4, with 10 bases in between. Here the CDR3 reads CASSPQDRFNEKLFF. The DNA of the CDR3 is TGTGCCAGCTCACCACAGGACAGATTTAATGAAAAACTGTTTTTT.

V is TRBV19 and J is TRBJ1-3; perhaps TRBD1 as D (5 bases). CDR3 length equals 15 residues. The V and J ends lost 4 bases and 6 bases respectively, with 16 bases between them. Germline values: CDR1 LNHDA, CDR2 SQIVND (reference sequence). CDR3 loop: CASSSPGGFENTIYF. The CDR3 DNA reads TGTGCCAGTAGTAGCCCCGGGGGTTTCGAAAACACCATATATTTT.

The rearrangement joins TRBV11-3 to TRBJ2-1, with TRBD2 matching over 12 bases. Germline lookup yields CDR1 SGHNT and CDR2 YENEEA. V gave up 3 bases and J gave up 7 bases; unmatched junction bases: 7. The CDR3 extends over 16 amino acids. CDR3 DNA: TGTGCCAGCAGCTTGCTAGCGGGGGGGCTAGGGAATGAGCAGTTCTTC. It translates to CASSLLAGGLGNEQFF.

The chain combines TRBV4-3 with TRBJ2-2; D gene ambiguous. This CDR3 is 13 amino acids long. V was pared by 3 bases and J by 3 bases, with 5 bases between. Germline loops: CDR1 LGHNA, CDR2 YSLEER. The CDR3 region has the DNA TGCGCCAGCAGCCAGACATACACCGGGGAGCTGTTTTTT. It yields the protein CASSQTYTGELFF.

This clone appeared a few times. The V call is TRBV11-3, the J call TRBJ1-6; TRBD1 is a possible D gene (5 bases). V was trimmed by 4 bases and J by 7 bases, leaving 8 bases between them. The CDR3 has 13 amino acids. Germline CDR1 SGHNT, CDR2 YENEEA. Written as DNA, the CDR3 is TGTGCCAGCAGCTCAGGGTGGAATTCACCCCTCCACTTT. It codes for CASSSGWNSPLHF.

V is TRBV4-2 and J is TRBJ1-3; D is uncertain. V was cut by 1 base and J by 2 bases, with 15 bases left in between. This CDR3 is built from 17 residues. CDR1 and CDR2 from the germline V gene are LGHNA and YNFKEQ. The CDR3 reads CASSQARFGGAGNTIYF. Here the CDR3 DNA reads TGTGCCAGCAGCCAAGCGAGGTTCGGCGGGGCTGGAAACACCATATATTTT.

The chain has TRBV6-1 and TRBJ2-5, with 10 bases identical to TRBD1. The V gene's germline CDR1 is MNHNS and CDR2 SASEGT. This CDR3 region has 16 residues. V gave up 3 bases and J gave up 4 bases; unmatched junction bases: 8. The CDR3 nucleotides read TGTGCCAGCAGTGACCCCCGGACAGGGGGTATAGAGACCCAGTACTTC. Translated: CASSDPRTGGIETQYF.

As DNA, the CDR3 is TGTGCCAGCAGTTCGCCCAGGGGTGCCTACGAGCAGTACTTC. Protein: CASSSPRGAYEQYF. The chain couples TRBV6-5 to TRBJ2-7; D is possibly TRBD1 (6 bases). Germline V lookup: CDR1 MNHEY, CDR2 SVGAGI. V was clipped by 4 bases and J by 2 bases, with 12 bases between them. CDR3 length equals 14 residues.

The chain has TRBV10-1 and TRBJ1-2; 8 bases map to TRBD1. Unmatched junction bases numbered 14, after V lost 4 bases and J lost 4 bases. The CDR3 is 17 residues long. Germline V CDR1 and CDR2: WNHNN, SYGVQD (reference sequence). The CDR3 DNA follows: TGCGCCAGCAGTGGGAGGCCCGGGACAGGTACTCGCTATGGCTACACCTTC. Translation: CASSGRPGTGTRYGYTF.

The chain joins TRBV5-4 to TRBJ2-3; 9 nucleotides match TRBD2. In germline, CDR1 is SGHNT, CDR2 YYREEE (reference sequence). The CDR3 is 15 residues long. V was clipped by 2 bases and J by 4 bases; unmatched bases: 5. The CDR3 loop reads CASSLRTSVSDTQYF. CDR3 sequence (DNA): TGTGCCAGCAGCTTAAGGACTAGCGTCTCAGATACGCAGTATTTT.

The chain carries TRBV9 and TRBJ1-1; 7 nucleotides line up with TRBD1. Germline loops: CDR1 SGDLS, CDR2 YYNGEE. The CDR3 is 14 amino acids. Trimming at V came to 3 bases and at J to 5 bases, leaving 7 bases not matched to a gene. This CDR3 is CASSASGGYTEAFF. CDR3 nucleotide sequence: TGTGCCAGCAGCGCGTCAGGGGGGTATACTGAAGCTTTCTTT.

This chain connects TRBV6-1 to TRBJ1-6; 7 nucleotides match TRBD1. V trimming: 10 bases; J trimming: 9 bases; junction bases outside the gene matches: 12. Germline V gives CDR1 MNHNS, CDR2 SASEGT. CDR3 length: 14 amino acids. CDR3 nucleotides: TGTGCCACCTCTAGTGGACAGGCGGGTTCACCCCTCCACTTT. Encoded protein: CATSSGQAGSPLHF.

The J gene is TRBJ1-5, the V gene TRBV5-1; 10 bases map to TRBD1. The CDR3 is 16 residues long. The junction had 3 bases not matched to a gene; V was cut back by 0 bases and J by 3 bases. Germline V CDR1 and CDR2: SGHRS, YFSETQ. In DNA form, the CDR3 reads TGCGCCAGCAGCTTGGGGGGGACAGGGGTCAATCAGCCCCAGCATTTT. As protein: CASSLGGTGVNQPQHF.

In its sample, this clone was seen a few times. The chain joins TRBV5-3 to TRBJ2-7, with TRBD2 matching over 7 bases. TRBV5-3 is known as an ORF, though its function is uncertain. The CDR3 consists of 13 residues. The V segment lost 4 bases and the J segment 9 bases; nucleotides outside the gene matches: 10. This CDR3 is CARSLAVPTVQYF. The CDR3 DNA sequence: TGTGCCAGAAGCCTAGCGGTCCCAACAGTGCAGTACTTC.

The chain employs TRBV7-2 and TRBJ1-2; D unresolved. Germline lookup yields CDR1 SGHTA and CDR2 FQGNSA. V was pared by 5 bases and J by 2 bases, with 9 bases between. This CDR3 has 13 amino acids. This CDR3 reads CASSPNLNYGYTF. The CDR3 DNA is TGTGCCAGCAGCCCGAATCTAAACTATGGCTACACCTTC.

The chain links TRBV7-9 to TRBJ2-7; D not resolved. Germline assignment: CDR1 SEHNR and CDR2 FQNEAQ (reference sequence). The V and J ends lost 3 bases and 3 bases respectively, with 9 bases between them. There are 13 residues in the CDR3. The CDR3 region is CASSFPGGYEQYF. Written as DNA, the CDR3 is TGTGCCAGCAGCTTCCCTGGCGGCTACGAGCAGTACTTC.